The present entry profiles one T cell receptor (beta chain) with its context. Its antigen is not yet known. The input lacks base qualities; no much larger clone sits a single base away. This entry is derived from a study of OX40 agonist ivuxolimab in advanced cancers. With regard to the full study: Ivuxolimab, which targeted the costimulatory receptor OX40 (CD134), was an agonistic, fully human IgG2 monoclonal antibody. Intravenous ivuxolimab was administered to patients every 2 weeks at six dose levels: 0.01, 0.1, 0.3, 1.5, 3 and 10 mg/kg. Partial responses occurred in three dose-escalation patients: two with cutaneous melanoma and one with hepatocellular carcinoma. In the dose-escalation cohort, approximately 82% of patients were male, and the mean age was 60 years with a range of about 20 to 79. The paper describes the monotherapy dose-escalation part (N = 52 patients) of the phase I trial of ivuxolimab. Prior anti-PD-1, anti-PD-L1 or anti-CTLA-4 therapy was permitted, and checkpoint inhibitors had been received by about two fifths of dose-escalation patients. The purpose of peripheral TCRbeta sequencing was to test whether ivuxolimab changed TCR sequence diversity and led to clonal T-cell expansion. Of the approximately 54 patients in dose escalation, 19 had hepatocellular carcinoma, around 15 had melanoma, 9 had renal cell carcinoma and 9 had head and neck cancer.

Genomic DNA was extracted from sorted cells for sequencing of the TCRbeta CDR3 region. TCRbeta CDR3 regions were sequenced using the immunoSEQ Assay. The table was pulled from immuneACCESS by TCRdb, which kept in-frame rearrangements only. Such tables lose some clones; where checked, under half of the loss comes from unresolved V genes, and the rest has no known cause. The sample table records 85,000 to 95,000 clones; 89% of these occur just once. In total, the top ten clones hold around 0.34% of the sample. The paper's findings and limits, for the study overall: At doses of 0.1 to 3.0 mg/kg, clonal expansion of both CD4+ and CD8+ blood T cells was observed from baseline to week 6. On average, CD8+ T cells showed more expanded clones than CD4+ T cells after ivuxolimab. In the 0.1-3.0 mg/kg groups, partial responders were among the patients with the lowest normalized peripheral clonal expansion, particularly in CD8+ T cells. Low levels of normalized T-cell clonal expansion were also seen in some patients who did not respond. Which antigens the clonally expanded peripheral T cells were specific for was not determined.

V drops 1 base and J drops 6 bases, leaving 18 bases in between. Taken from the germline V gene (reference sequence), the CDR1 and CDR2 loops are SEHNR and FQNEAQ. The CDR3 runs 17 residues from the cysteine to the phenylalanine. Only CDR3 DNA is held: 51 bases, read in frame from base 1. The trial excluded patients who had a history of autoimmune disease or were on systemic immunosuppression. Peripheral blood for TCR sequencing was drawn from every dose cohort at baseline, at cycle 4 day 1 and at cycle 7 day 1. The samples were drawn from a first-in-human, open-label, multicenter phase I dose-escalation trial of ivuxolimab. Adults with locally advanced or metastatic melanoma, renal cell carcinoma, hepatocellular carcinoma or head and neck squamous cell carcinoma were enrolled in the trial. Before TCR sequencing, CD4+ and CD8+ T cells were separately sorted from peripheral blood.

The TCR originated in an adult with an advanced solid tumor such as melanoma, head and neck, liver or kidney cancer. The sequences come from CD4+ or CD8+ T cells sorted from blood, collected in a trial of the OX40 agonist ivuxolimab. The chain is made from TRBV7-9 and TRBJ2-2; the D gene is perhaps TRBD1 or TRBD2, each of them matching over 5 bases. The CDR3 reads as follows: CASSLDVTERGAGELFF. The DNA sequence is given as TGTGCCAGCAGCTTAGACGTCACGGAGAGAGGGGCCGGGGAGCTGTTTTTT.